This is a list of T cell receptor beta chains from one sample in a study of shared clonotypes between healthy human individuals. Generated by immunoSEQ multiplex PCR, the TCRdb table keeps only in-frame clones and is missing some. The repertoire holds just under 350,000 clones, with 73% as singletons. The sequenced sample was memory CD4+ T cells sorted from blood. These receptors were collected from a man in his thirties or forties in good health. Each CDR3 is given with its conserved first and last residue. The D gene is left open where the match is weak. For some rows the clone size is stated as once, few or many, or as a class when expanded; others skip it.

j_call: TRBJ2-6; v_call: TRBV2; d_call: TRBD2; clone_size: once; cdr3_length: 14; cdr3_nt: TGTGCCAGCAGGGGACTAGCTGGGGCCAACGTCCTGACTTTC; cdr3_aa: CASRGLAGANVLTF
j_call: TRBJ2-7; v_call: TRBV6-6; d_call: NA; clone_size: few; cdr3_length: 14; cdr3_nt: TGTGCCAGCACTATAAGCGGATCCTCCTACGAGCAGTACTTC; cdr3_aa: CASTISGSSYEQYF
j_call: TRBJ1-3; v_call: TRBV1; d_call: NA; clone_size: NA; cdr3_length: 18; cdr3_nt: TGCACCAGCAGCCATTTAATAGACAGGATTATCTCTGGAAACACCATATATTTT; cdr3_aa: CTSSHLIDRIISGNTIYF
j_call: TRBJ1-1; v_call: TRBV5-1; d_call: TRBD1; clone_size: few; cdr3_length: 13; cdr3_nt: TGCGCCAGCAGCTTAACAGGGGACACTGAAGCTTTCTTT; cdr3_aa: CASSLTGDTEAFF
j_call: TRBJ2-3; v_call: TRBV29-1; d_call: NA; clone_size: NA; cdr3_length: 12; cdr3_nt: TGCAGCGTGAAGGTCGACGGGGGTACGCAGTATTTT; cdr3_aa: CSVKVDGGTQYF
j_call: TRBJ1-2; v_call: TRBV28; d_call: NA; clone_size: few; cdr3_length: 12; cdr3_nt: TGTGCCAGCAGTTTAAGGAGTTATGGCTACACCTTC; cdr3_aa: CASSLRSYGYTF
j_call: TRBJ1-2; v_call: TRBV5-1; d_call: NA; clone_size: NA; cdr3_length: 19; cdr3_nt: TGCGCCAGCAGCTCGGCCGGACGGCAGGGGTCCTTCTCTAACTATGGCTACACCTTC; cdr3_aa: CASSSAGRQGSFSNYGYTF
j_call: TRBJ2-1; v_call: TRBV7-8; d_call: NA; clone_size: once; cdr3_length: 11; cdr3_nt: TGTGCCAGCAGCTTACACAATGAGCAGTTCTTC; cdr3_aa: CASSLHNEQFF
j_call: TRBJ2-5; v_call: TRBV9; d_call: TRBD2; clone_size: NA; cdr3_length: 17; cdr3_nt: TGTGCCAGCAGCACGGGACTAGCGGGAGGAGGGGGAGAGACCCAGTACTTC; cdr3_aa: CASSTGLAGGGGETQYF
j_call: TRBJ2-1; v_call: TRBV7-9; d_call: TRBD2; clone_size: NA; cdr3_length: 16; cdr3_nt: TGTGCCAGCAGCTTAGGGAGACTAGCGGGAGGGCGTGAGCAGTTCTTC; cdr3_aa: CASSLGRLAGGREQFF
j_call: TRBJ2-5; v_call: TRBV28; d_call: NA; clone_size: NA; cdr3_length: 12; cdr3_nt: TGTGCCAGCAGTCCGCTTGGAGAGACCCAGTACTTC; cdr3_aa: CASSPLGETQYF
j_call: TRBJ2-7; v_call: TRBV11-2; d_call: NA; clone_size: few; cdr3_length: 16; cdr3_nt: TGTGCCAGCAGCCCCCTAACGGGGCAGGCCCACTACGAGCAGTACTTC; cdr3_aa: CASSPLTGQAHYEQYF
j_call: TRBJ1-3; v_call: TRBV28; d_call: NA; clone_size: NA; cdr3_length: 18; cdr3_nt: TGTGCCAGCAGCAGTTTAGGTTTCAGGAAGAGCTCTGGAAACACCATATATTTT; cdr3_aa: CASSSLGFRKSSGNTIYF
j_call: TRBJ2-3; v_call: TRBV10-3; d_call: TRBD2; clone_size: few; cdr3_length: 15; cdr3_nt: TGTGCCATCAGTGGGGCTAGCGGGTTCACAGATACGCAGTATTTT; cdr3_aa: CAISGASGFTDTQYF
j_call: TRBJ1-2; v_call: TRBV28; d_call: NA; clone_size: few; cdr3_length: 12; cdr3_nt: TGTGCCAGCAGTTTAAGAGGGTATGGCTACACCTTC; cdr3_aa: CASSLRGYGYTF
j_call: TRBJ2-3; v_call: TRBV5-1; d_call: NA; clone_size: once; cdr3_length: 14; cdr3_nt: TGCGCCAGCAGCTTGCAGGGGCCAGCAGATACGCAGTATTTT; cdr3_aa: CASSLQGPADTQYF
j_call: TRBJ2-2; v_call: TRBV10-3; d_call: NA; clone_size: few; cdr3_length: 15; cdr3_nt: TGTGCCATCAGTGAGCTCATTATGGTCACCGGGGAGCTGTTTTTT; cdr3_aa: CAISELIMVTGELFF